Sequencing of this T cell receptor (beta chain) was carried out in a study of cytomegalovirus exposure and HLA in healthy donors. Study-wide findings and caveats: Donors belonging to an Asian-associated ancestry cluster reportedly showed fewer N-insertions in productive TCRs than the approximately 670-donor mean, according to what a later analysis found.

With respect to this clone: The antigen is undetermined.

PCR used 60 Vbeta primers and 13 Jbeta primers. Generated by immunoSEQ multiplex PCR, the TCRdb table keeps only in-frame clones and is missing some. The sample shows 85,000 to 100,000 clones, around four fifths of them seen only once. Source material: PBMCs. This clonotype was sampled from a middle-aged woman in good health and CMV-seronegative.

The CDR3 nucleotides read TGTGCCAGCTCCGGGACAGAGAACACTGAAGCTTTCTTT. Translation: CASSGTENTEAFF. The rearrangement joins TRBV9 to TRBJ1-1; 7 bases align to TRBD1. The CDR3 spans 13 residues. Germline V CDR1 and CDR2: SGDLS, YYNGEE. Trimming took 7 bases from V and 1 from J; bases not matched to a gene: 4.